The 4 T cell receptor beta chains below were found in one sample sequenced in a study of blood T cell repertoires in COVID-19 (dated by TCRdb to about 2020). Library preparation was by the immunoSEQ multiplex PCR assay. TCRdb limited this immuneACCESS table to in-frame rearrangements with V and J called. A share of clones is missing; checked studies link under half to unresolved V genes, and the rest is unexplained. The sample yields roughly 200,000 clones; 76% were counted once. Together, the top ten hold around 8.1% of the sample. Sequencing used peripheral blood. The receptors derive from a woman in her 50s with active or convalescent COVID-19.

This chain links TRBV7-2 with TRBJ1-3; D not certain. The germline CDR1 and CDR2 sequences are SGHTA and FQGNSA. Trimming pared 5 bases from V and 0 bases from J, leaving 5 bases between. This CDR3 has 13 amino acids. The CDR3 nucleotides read TGTGCCAGCAGCGCGGCCTCTGGAAACACCATATATTTT. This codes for CASSAASGNTIYF.

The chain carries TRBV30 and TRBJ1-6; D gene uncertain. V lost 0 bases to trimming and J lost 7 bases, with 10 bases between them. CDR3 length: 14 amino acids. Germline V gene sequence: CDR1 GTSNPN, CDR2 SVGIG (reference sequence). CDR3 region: CAWSVRGINSPLHF. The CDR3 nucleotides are TGTGCCTGGAGTGTCCGGGGTATCAATTCACCCCTCCACTTT.

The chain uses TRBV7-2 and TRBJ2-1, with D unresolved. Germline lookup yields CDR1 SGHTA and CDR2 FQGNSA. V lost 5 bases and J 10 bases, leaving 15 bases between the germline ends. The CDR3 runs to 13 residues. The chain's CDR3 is CASSPLSRREQFF. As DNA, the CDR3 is TGTGCCAGCAGCCCTCTGTCGCGCCGGGAGCAGTTCTTC.

CDR3 nucleotide sequence: TGTGCCAGCTCACCGGACAGTAATTCACCCCTCCACTTT. It is translated as CASSPDSNSPLHF. V is TRBV18 and J is TRBJ1-6, with D possibly matching TRBD1 (6 bases). CDR1 KGHSH and CDR2 LQKENI come from the germline V gene. V was cut by 3 bases and J by 6 bases, with 6 bases left in between. This CDR3 spans 13 amino acids.